This is a list of T cell receptor beta chains from one sample in a study of T-cell reconstitution after alpha-beta-depleted transplantation in children. TCRdb re-analysed the PCR reads in MiXCR, keeping a single row per CDR3 protein. The sample has approximately 300,000 distinct CDR3 sequences, roughly 10% seen once. The input for sequencing was peripheral blood, taken 180 days after TCRalphabeta/CD19-depleted stem cell transplant. These receptors were obtained from a male patient aged 2 to 9 who had a stem cell transplant for chronic granulomatous disease, so the T cells may come from the graft donor. Each CDR3 is given with its conserved first and last residue. Fields, in order: CDR3 protein, CDR3 DNA, V gene, D gene, J gene, clone size. A D gene is named only where the DNA matches it firmly. The size field is filled for only some rows; it gives once, few, many or a size class.

CATSRDFGGANEQFF,TGTGCCACCAGCAGAGACTTTGGTGGGGCCAATGAGCAGTTCTTC,TRBV15,NA,TRBJ2-1,many
CASSYTSGRLVVNEQFF,TGCGCCAGCAGCTATACTAGCGGGAGGTTGGTCGTCAATGAGCAGTTCTTC,TRBV5-1,TRBD2,TRBJ2-1,many
CASSLAKGAGPPSGTGELFF,TGCGCCAGCAGCTTGGCCAAAGGGGCGGGGCCCCCATCGGGCACCGGGGAGCTGTTTTTT,TRBV5-1,NA,TRBJ2-2,many
CASSWVGADTQYF,TGTGCCAGCAGTTGGGTCGGTGCAGATACGCAGTATTTT,TRBV6-5,NA,TRBJ2-3,many
CASSYYRGATGELFF,TGTGCCAGCAGCTATTACAGGGGAGCCACCGGGGAGCTGTTTTTT,TRBV5-6,TRBD1,TRBJ2-2,few
CAWSFDGQAFF,TGTGCCTGGAGTTTCGACGGCCAAGCTTTCTTT,TRBV30,NA,TRBJ1-1,few
CSARDWDRTFDDEQFF,TGCAGTGCTAGAGATTGGGACAGAACATTCGACGATGAGCAGTTCTTC,TRBV20-1,TRBD1,TRBJ2-1,many
CASSAGGRQYF,TGTGCCAGCAGCGCAGGGGGACGTCAGTACTTC,TRBV9,TRBD1,TRBJ2-5,many
CATSRGSGGNNEQFF,TGTGCCACCAGCAGAGGTAGCGGGGGGAACAATGAGCAGTTCTTC,TRBV15,TRBD2,TRBJ2-1,many
CASTRGQVTGSTNEKLFF,TGTGCCAGCACTCGGGGACAGGTGACCGGGTCAACTAATGAAAAACTGTTTTTT,TRBV19,TRBD1,TRBJ1-4,NA
CASRSGRNSYEQYF,TGTGCCAGCCGGAGCGGGAGGAACTCCTACGAGCAGTACTTC,TRBV28,TRBD2,TRBJ2-7,many
CASSPTATDTQYF,TGTGCCAGCAGCCCGACCGCGACAGATACGCAGTATTTT,TRBV5-4,NA,TRBJ2-3,many
CASSLHGQGRYNEQFF,TGTGCCAGCAGCTTACATGGACAGGGCCGCTACAATGAGCAGTTCTTC,TRBV7-2,TRBD1,TRBJ2-1,many
CASSRMGLSNYNEQFF,TGCGCCAGCAGCAGAATGGGACTATCGAACTACAATGAGCAGTTCTTC,TRBV5-1,TRBD2,TRBJ2-1,many
CSVEGPENIQYF,TGCAGCGTTGAGGGACCTGAAAACATTCAGTACTTC,TRBV29-1,NA,TRBJ2-4,many
CASSQVGVYPYF,TGTGCCAGCAGCCAAGTTGGGGTCTACCCGTACTTC,TRBV3-1,NA,TRBJ2-5,many
CSAVTGGVDNEQFF,TGCAGTGCGGTAACAGGGGGCGTCGACAATGAGCAGTTCTTC,TRBV20-1,TRBD1,TRBJ2-1,many
CASSLGLLGTGELFF,TGCGCCAGCAGCCTGGGACTACTCGGCACCGGGGAGCTGTTTTTT,TRBV5-1,TRBD2,TRBJ2-2,few
CASSPAKSSYEQYF,TGTGCCAGCAGTCCAGCTAAGAGCTCCTACGAGCAGTACTTC,TRBV12-3/TRBV12-4,NA,TRBJ2-7,many
CSASLLTVDGYTF,TGCAGTGCTAGTTTGCTTACAGTTGATGGCTACACCTTC,TRBV20-1,NA,TRBJ1-2,many
CASSEFVRSGANVLTF,TGTGCCAGCAGTGAATTCGTGAGGTCTGGGGCCAACGTCCTGACTTTC,TRBV25-1,NA,TRBJ2-6,many
CASSHDRGRISGANVLTF,TGCGCCAGCAGCCACGACAGGGGGCGGATCTCTGGGGCCAACGTCCTGACTTTC,TRBV5-1,TRBD1,TRBJ2-6,many
CASSPVAGGYQETQYF,TGTGCCAGCAGCCCAGTGGCGGGGGGTTACCAAGAGACCCAGTACTTC,TRBV7-8,TRBD2,TRBJ2-5,NA
CASSLDRGYTF,TGTGCCAGCAGCCTCGACAGGGGCTACACCTTC,TRBV6-2/TRBV6-3,NA,TRBJ1-2,few
CASSIAPDGNTEAFF,TGTGCCAGTAGTATAGCTCCGGACGGGAACACTGAAGCTTTCTTT,TRBV19,NA,TRBJ1-1,many
CASSIQGLETQYF,TGTGCCAGTAGTATCCAGGGGCTAGAGACCCAGTACTTC,TRBV19,NA,TRBJ2-5,few
CASSSEVGEFSYEQYF,TGTGCCAGCAGCAGCGAAGTTGGGGAGTTTTCCTACGAGCAGTACTTC,TRBV7-6,NA,TRBJ2-7,many
CATSRIDRDINEQFF,TGTGCCACCAGCAGAATCGACAGGGACATTAATGAGCAGTTCTTC,TRBV15,TRBD1,TRBJ2-1,few
CASSAVNRVHEQFF,TGTGCCAGCAGCGCCGTGAACAGGGTCCATGAGCAGTTCTTC,TRBV2,NA,TRBJ2-1,few
CASRSGTGGYEQYF,TGTGCCAGCAGATCCGGGACAGGGGGCTACGAGCAGTACTTC,TRBV2,TRBD1,TRBJ2-7,many
CASSPRRANYEQYF,TGCGCCAGCAGCCCAAGGAGGGCTAATTACGAGCAGTACTTC,TRBV5-1,NA,TRBJ2-7,many
CASSLSQGARETQYF,TGTGCCAGCAGCTTGTCACAGGGGGCTCGGGAGACCCAGTACTTC,TRBV5-4,TRBD1,TRBJ2-5,few
CASSLRVSGNEQYF,TGCGCCAGCAGCCTCCGGGTTAGCGGGAACGAGCAGTACTTC,TRBV5-1,TRBD2,TRBJ2-7,many
CASSLAGTGGAEQFF,TGTGCCAGCAGTTTAGCCGGGACAGGGGGCGCTGAGCAGTTCTTC,TRBV12-3/TRBV12-4,TRBD1,TRBJ2-1,many
CSARGLADEQFF,TGCAGTGCTAGGGGACTAGCTGATGAGCAGTTCTTC,TRBV20-1,TRBD2,TRBJ2-1,many
CASYPSGGETQYF,TGCGCCAGCTACCCCAGCGGGGGCGAGACCCAGTACTTC,TRBV5-1,TRBD2,TRBJ2-5,many
CASSRRQSQETQYF,TGCGCCAGCAGTCGACGACAGTCACAAGAGACCCAGTACTTC,TRBV23-1,NA,TRBJ2-5,many
CASSISRNTEAFF,TGTGCCAGCTCAATCTCTCGGAACACTGAAGCTTTCTTT,TRBV18,NA,TRBJ1-1,many
CASTTLAGATYEQYF,TGTGCCAGCACCACCCTTGCGGGGGCGACCTACGAGCAGTACTTC,TRBV6-1,NA,TRBJ2-7,many
CASSARELPLDYEQYF,TGTGCCAGCTCAGCCCGGGAGCTACCCCTGGACTACGAGCAGTACTTC,TRBV18,NA,TRBJ2-7,many
CASSPPRGPNYEQYF,TGTGCCAGCAGCCCCCCCAGGGGCCCCAACTACGAGCAGTACTTC,TRBV7-9,NA,TRBJ2-7,many
CASSLVVFEQYF,TGTGCCAGCAGCTTAGTGGTTTTCGAGCAGTACTTC,TRBV7-9,NA,TRBJ2-7,many
CASSSSSGIYEQYF,TGTGCCAGCAGTTCGTCTAGCGGGATCTACGAGCAGTACTTC,TRBV12-3/TRBV12-4,TRBD2,TRBJ2-7,many
CASSPSTPYQETQYF,TGTGCCAGCAGCCCGAGTACCCCGTACCAAGAGACCCAGTACTTC,TRBV7-9,NA,TRBJ2-5,many
CASSLVEGTGELFF,TGTGCCAGCAGCTTGGTCGAGGGCACCGGGGAGCTGTTTTTT,TRBV5-4,NA,TRBJ2-2,many
CASSSHGTGTSRTGELFF,TGCGCCAGCAGCTCGCACGGGACAGGCACCTCTAGAACCGGGGAGCTGTTTTTT,TRBV5-1,TRBD1,TRBJ2-2,many